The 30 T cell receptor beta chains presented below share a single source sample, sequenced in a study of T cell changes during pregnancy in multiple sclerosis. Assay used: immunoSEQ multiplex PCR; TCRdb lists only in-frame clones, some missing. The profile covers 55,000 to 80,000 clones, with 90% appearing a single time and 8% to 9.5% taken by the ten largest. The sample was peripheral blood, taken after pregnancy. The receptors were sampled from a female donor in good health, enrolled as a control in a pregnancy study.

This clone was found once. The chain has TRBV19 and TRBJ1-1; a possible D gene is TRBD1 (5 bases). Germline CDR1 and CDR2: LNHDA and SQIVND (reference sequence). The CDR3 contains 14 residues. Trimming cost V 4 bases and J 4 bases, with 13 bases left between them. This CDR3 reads CASSTGIQGTEAFF. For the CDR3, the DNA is TGTGCCAGTAGTACAGGGATCCAGGGCACTGAAGCTTTCTTT.

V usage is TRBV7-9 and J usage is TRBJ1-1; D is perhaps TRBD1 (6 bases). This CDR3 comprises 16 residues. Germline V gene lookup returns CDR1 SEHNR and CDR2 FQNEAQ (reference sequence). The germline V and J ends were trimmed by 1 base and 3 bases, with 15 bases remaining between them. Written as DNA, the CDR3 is TGTGCCAGCAGCTTAGTTGGGGGGGCGCGGGACACTGAAGCTTTCTTT. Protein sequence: CASSLVGGARDTEAFF. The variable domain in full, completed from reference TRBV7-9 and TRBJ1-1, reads DTGVSQNPRHKITKRGQNVTFRCDPISEHNRLYWYRQTLGQGPEFLTYFQNEAQLEKSRLLSDRFSAERPKGSFSTLEIQRTEQGDSAMYLCASSLVGGARDTEAFFGQGTRLTVV.

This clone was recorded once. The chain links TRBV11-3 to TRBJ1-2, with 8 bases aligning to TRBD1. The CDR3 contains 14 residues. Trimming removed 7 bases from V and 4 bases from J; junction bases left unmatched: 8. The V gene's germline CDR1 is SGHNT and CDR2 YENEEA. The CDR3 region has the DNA TGTGCCAGCACCCGTGACAGGGGAGGCTATGGCTACACCTTC. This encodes CASTRDRGGYGYTF.

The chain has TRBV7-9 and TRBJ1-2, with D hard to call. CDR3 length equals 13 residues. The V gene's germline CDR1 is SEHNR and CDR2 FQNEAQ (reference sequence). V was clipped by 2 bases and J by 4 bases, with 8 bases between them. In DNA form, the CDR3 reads TGTGCCAGCAGCTTATCGGAGACCTATGGCTACACCTTC. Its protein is CASSLSETYGYTF.

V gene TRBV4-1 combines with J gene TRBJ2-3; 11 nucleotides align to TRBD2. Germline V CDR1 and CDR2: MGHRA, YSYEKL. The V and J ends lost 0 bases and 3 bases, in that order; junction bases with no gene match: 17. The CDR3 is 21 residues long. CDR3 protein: CASSQDGWGGSGRVGTDTQYF. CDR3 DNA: TGCGCCAGCAGCCAAGATGGGTGGGGTGGTAGCGGGAGGGTGGGGACAGATACGCAGTATTTT.

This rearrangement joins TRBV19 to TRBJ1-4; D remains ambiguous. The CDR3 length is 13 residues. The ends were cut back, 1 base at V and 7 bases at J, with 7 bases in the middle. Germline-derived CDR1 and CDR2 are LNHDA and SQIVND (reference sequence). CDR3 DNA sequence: TGTGCCAGTAGTATAGTCAGGTTTGAAAAACTGTTTTTT. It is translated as CASSIVRFEKLFF.

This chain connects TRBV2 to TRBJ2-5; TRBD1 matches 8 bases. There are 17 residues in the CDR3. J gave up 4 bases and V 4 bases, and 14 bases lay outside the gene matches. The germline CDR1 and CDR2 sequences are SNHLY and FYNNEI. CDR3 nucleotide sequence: TGTGCCAGCAGTGCTACCCCCCGGACAGGGTTCGGAGAGACCCAGTACTTC. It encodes CASSATPRTGFGETQYF.

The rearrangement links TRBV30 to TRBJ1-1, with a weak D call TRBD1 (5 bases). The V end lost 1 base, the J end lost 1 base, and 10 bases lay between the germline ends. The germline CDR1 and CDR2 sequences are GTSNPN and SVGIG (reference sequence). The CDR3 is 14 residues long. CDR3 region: CAWSGSGGNTEAFF. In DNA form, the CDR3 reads TGTGCCTGGAGTGGCTCGGGGGGGAACACTGAAGCTTTCTTT.

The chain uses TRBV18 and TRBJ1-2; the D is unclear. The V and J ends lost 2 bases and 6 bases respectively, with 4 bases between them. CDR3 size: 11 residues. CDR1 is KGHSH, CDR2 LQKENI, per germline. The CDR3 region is CASSPNNGYTF. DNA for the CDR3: TGTGCCAGCTCACCAAATAATGGCTACACCTTC.

CDR3: CSADRGSGELFF. The CDR3 nucleotides are TGCAGCGCCGACAGGGGTAGCGGGGAGCTGTTTTTT. The chain is built from TRBV29-1 and TRBJ2-2; 8 nucleotides agree with TRBD1. The CDR3 runs to 12 residues. With 7 bases clipped from V and 7 bases from J, the junction kept 5 bases outside the gene matches. Germline V gives CDR1 SQVTM, CDR2 ANQGSEA.

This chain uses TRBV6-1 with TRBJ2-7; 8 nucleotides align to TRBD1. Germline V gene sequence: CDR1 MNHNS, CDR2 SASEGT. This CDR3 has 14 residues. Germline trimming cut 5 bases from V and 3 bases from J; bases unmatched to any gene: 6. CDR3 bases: TGTGCCAGCAGTTTGGACAGGGACCACTACGAGCAGTACTTC. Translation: CASSLDRDHYEQYF.

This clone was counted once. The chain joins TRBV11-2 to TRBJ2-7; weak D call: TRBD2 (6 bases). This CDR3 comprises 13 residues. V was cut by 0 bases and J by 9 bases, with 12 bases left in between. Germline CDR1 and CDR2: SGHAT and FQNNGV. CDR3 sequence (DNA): TGTGCCAGCAGCTTAGAAGTGACTAGAGCGCAGTACTTC. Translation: CASSLEVTRAQYF.

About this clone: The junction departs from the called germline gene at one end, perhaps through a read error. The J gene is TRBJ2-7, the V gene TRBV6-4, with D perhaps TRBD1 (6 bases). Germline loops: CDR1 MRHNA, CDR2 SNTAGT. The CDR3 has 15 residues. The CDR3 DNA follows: TGTGCCAGCAGTCACTCCGGGACGGGACATTACGAGCAGTACTTC. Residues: CASSHSGTGHYEQYF.

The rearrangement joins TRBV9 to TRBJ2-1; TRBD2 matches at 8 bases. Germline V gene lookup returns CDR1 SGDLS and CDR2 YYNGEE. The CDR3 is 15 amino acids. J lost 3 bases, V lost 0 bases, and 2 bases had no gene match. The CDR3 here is CASSVGTSNYNEQFF. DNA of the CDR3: TGTGCCAGCAGCGTAGGGACTAGCAACTACAATGAGCAGTTCTTC. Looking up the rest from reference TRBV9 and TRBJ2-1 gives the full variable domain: DSGVTQTPKHLITATGQRVTLRCSPRSGDLSVYWYQQSLDQGLQFLIQYYNGEERAKGNILERFSAQQFPDLHSELNLSSLELGDSALYFCASSVGTSNYNEQFFGPGTRLTVL.

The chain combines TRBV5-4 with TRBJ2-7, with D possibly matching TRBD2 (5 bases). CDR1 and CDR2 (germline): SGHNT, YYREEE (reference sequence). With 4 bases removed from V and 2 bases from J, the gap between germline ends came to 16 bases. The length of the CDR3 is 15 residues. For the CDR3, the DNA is TGTGCCAGCAGCACACCCGCATCGGGAACCTACGAGCAGTACTTC. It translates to CASSTPASGTYEQYF. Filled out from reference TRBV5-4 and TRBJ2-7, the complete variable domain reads ETGVTQSPTHLIKTRGQQVTLRCSSQSGHNTVSWYQQALGQGPQFIFQYYREEENGRGNFPPRFSGLQFPNYSSELNVNALELDDSALYLCASSTPASGTYEQYFGPGTRLTVT.

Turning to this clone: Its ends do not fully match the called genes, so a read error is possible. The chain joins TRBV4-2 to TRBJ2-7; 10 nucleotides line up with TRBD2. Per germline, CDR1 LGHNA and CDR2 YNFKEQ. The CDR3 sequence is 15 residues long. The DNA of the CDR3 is TGTGCCAGTAGCCAAGAGGCTAGCGGGAGTTACGAGCAGTACTTC. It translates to CASSQEASGSYEQYF.

The CDR3 protein is CASSERRLVAYEQYF. In nucleotides, the CDR3 is TGTGCCAGCAGTGAAAGAAGACTAGTCGCCTACGAGCAGTACTTC. V usage is TRBV6-1 and J usage is TRBJ2-7; TRBD2 might be the D (6 bases). V lost 2 bases, J lost 2 bases, and 13 bases lay in between. The germline V gene has CDR1 MNHNS and CDR2 SASEGT. This CDR3 spans 15 amino acids.

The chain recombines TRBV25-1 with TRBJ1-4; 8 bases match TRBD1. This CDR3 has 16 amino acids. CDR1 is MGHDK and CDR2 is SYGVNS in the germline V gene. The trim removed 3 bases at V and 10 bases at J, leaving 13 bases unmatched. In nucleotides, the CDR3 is TGTGCCAGCAGTGATCAAGCAGGACAGGGTATTGGAAAACTGTTTTTT. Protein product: CASSDQAGQGIGKLFF.

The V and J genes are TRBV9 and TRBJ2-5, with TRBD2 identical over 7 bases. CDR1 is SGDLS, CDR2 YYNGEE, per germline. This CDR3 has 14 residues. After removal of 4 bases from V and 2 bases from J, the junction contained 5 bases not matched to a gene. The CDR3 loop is CASSWGGEQETQYF. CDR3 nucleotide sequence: TGTGCCAGCAGCTGGGGAGGGGAGCAAGAGACCCAGTACTTC.

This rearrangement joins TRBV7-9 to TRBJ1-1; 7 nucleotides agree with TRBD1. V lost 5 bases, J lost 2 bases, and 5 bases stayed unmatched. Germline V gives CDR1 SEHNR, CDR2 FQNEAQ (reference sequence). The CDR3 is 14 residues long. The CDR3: CASSPRTGNTEAFF. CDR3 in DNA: TGTGCCAGCAGCCCTAGGACAGGCAACACTGAAGCTTTCTTT.

The CDR3 nucleotides read TGTGCCAGCAGCTTGGCCGACAGGGGGGGGACTGAAGCTTTCTTT. It codes for CASSLADRGGTEAFF. The rearrangement joins TRBV5-4 to TRBJ1-1, with 9 nucleotides matching TRBD1. The germline gives CDR1 SGHNT, CDR2 YYREEE (reference sequence). The V gene end was trimmed by 0 bases and the J gene end by 5 bases; junction bases not matched to a gene: 5. This CDR3 comprises 15 residues.

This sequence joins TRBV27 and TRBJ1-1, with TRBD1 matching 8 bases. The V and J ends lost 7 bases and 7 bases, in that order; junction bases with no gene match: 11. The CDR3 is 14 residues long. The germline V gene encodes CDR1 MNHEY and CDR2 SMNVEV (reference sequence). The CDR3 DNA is TGTGCCAGCAACACACAGCGACAGGGGTTTGAAGCTTTCTTT. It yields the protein CASNTQRQGFEAFF.

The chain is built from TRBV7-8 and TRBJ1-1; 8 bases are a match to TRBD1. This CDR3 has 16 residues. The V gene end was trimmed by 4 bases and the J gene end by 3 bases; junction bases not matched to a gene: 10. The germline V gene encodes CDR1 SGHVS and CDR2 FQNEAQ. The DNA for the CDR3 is TGTGCCAGCAGCTCGCTCAGGACAGGGACTTACACTGAAGCTTTCTTT. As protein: CASSSLRTGTYTEAFF.

The CDR3 nucleotides are TGTGCCAGCAGCCCCGGCCGGGGCACAGATACGCAGTATTTT. Translation gives CASSPGRGTDTQYF. This rearrangement joins TRBV27 to TRBJ2-3, with D unclear. This CDR3 spans 14 amino acids. Trimming shortened V by 6 bases and J by 1 base, and 11 bases separated the two germline ends. Germline V gene data show CDR1 as MNHEY and CDR2 as SMNVEV (reference sequence).

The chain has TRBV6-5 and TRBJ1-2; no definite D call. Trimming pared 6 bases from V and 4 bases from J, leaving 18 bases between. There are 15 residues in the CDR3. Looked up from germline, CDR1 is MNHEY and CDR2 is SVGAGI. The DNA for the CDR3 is TGTGCCAGCAGACCACCTGACCCGGGGAGCTATGGCTACACCTTC. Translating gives CASRPPDPGSYGYTF.

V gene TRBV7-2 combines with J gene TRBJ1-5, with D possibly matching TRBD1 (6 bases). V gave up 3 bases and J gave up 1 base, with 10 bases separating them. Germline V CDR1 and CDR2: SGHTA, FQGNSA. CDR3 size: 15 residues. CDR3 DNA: TGTGCCAGCAGCTTCGTTAGGGGGAGCAATCAGCCCCAGCATTTT. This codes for CASSFVRGSNQPQHF.

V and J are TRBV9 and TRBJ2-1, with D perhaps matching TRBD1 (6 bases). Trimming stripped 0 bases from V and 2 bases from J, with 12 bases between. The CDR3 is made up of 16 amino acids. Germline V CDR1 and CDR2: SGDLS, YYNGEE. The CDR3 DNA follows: TGTGCCAGCAGCGTAGCGGGCAGGGGAACCTACAATGAGCAGTTCTTC. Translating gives CASSVAGRGTYNEQFF.

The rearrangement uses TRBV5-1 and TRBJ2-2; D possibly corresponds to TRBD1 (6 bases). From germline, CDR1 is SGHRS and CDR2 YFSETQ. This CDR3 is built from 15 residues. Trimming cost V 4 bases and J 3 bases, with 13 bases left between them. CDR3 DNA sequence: TGCGCCAGCAGCACGCGGACAGAATACACCGGGGAGCTGTTTTTT. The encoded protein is CASSTRTEYTGELFF.

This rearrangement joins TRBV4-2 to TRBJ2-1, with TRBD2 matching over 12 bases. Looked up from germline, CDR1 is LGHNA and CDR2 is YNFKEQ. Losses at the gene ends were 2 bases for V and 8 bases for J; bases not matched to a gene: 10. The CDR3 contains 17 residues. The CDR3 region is CASSQFLAGGGVDEQFF. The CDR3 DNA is TGTGCCAGCAGCCAATTTCTAGCGGGAGGGGGGGTTGATGAGCAGTTCTTC.

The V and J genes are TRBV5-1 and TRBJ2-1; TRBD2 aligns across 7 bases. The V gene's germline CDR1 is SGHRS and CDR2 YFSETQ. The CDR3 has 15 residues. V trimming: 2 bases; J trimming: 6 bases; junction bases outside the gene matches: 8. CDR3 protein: CASSFLAGAGNEQFF. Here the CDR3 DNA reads TGCGCCAGCAGCTTTCTTGCGGGAGCTGGCAATGAGCAGTTCTTC.